The 28 T cell receptor beta chains in this list originate from one sample, sequenced in a study of blood T cells in healthy people across ages. Through a sample-barcoded 5' primer and a J-beta primer mix, a second PCR was run for about 7 to 12 cycles. TCRdb redid the calling of the 5' RACE reads with MiXCR, one entry per CDR3 protein. The data show 2 million or so distinct CDR3 sequences, around half seen once. Sequencing was done on a sample of blood. All receptors come from a woman between 40 and 50 years old in good health.

This rearrangement joins TRBV4-3 to TRBJ1-6, with 10 nucleotides matching TRBD1. Trimming at V came to 4 bases and at J to 9 bases, leaving 18 bases not matched to a gene. The CDR3 sequence is 19 residues long. Germline CDR1 LGHNA, CDR2 YSLEER. For the CDR3, the DNA is TGCGCCAGCAGCCGAGGCCCCGGGACAGGGGATATAAGCGGTTCACCCCTCCACTTT. It codes for CASSRGPGTGDISGSPLHF.

This sequence joins TRBV7-9 and TRBJ2-7, with 7 bases aligning to TRBD2. V was pared by 5 bases and J by 7 bases, with 8 bases of the junction left unmatched. The CDR3 loop spans 13 amino acids. Germline CDR1 is SEHNR and CDR2 is FQNEAQ (reference sequence). The CDR3 coding sequence is TGTGCCAGCAGCGCCGGGGGGATGGATGAGCAGTACTTC. Translation gives CASSAGGMDEQYF.

The chain couples TRBV12-3 or TRBV12-4 to TRBJ2-4; D might be TRBD1 (5 bases). The CDR3 loop spans 14 amino acids. Trimming stripped 3 bases from V and 8 bases from J, with 14 bases between. Here the CDR3 reads CASSLGKGLDIQYF. The CDR3 DNA reads TGTGCCAGCAGTTTGGGCAAGGGGCTCGACATTCAGTACTTC.

This clonotype has more than one count but fewer than ten. The chain is built from TRBV5-1 and TRBJ1-1; a weak D match, TRBD1 (6 bases). Germline lookup yields CDR1 SGHRS and CDR2 YFSETQ. V lost 5 bases and J 1 base, leaving 12 bases between the germline ends. The CDR3 is made up of 14 amino acids. The DNA for the CDR3 is TGCGCCAGCAGGGGAACAGGGCAGAACACTGAAGCTTTCTTT. This codes for CASRGTGQNTEAFF.

Details on this clonotype: This clone may be a read error of a much larger clone one base away. This chain joins TRBV29-1 and TRBJ2-1; 7 bases agree with TRBD1. Germline CDR1 reads SQVTM; CDR2 reads ANQGSEA. The CDR3 has 11 amino acids. V lost 7 bases to trimming and J lost 4 bases; unmatched junction nucleotides: 1. In DNA, the CDR3 is TGCAGCGGGGACAGATACAATGAGCAGTTCTTC. Translating it yields CSGDRYNEQFF.

V and J are TRBV28 and TRBJ1-6, with 7 bases fitting TRBD1. V trimming: 6 bases; J trimming: 7 bases; junction bases outside the gene matches: 9. CDR1 is MDHEN, CDR2 SYDVKM, per germline. The CDR3 is made up of 15 amino acids. CDR3 in amino acids: CASSYQQGWNSPLHF. The CDR3 coding sequence is TGTGCCAGCAGCTACCAACAGGGGTGGAATTCACCCCTCCACTTT.

The sample holds a few counts of this clonotype. The chain has TRBV7-2 and TRBJ2-3; a weak D match, TRBD2 (6 bases). V was clipped by 5 bases and J by 0 bases, with 15 bases between them. The CDR3 contains 16 residues. Germline V lookup: CDR1 SGHTA, CDR2 FQGNSA. CDR3 nucleotides: TGTGCCAGCAGCCCCTATGTGGGGGGAAGCACAGATACGCAGTATTTT. This codes for CASSPYVGGSTDTQYF.

The rearrangement links TRBV3-1 to TRBJ1-5; D ambiguous. CDR1 and CDR2 (germline): LGHDT, YNNKEL (reference sequence). V was trimmed by 1 base and J by 3 bases, leaving 7 bases between them. This CDR3 is built from 14 residues. CDR3 residues: CASSQGTNNQPQHF. The CDR3 DNA follows: TGTGCCAGCAGCCAAGGGACTAACAATCAGCCCCAGCATTTT.

This clonotype has only one observation. The chain is built from TRBV2 and TRBJ2-4; no firm D call. The J call may be mistaken, given a closer DNA end match to TRBJ2-7. The CDR3 totals 13 residues. The V gene's germline CDR1 is SNHLY and CDR2 FYNNEI. The CDR3 region has the DNA TGTGCCAGCAGCCAAGGACGGTCTCGCGAGCAGTACTTC. This gives the protein CASSQGRSREQYF.

This rearrangement joins TRBV27 to TRBJ2-1; a weak D match, TRBD2 (6 bases). The J call may be faulty, since TRBJ2-7 better matches the DNA end. From germline, CDR1 is MNHEY and CDR2 SMNVEV (reference sequence). CDR3 size: 15 residues. This CDR3 is CASSLFGGPYNEQYF. CDR3 DNA: TGTGCCAGCAGTTTATTCGGGGGACCGTACAATGAGCAGTACTTC.

The rearrangement links TRBV5-5 to TRBJ2-7; D possibly matches TRBD1 or TRBD2 (5 bases each). The CDR3 spans 17 residues. V was shortened by 2 bases and J by 0 bases, with 18 bases between the two germline ends. The germline V gene encodes CDR1 SGHKS and CDR2 YYEKEE (reference sequence). The CDR3 protein is CASSLAAGTEYSYEQYF. CDR3 nucleotides: TGTGCCAGCAGCTTAGCGGCAGGGACGGAATACTCCTACGAGCAGTACTTC.

This clonotype was recorded only once. V usage is TRBV6-2 or TRBV6-3 and J usage is TRBJ2-7; the match to TRBD2 covers 7 bases. The V segment lost 4 bases and the J segment 10 bases; nucleotides outside the gene matches: 16. The CDR3 spans 15 residues. The germline V gene has CDR1 MNHEY and CDR2 SVGEGT. CDR3 nucleotides: TGTGCCAGCAGTTTCAGGCGGCTAGCGGACCTAACCCAGTACTTC. Its protein product is CASSFRRLADLTQYF.

The V and J genes are TRBV20-1 and TRBJ1-1; the D gene is possibly TRBD1 (6 bases). CDR1 DFQATT and CDR2 SNEGSKA come from the germline V gene (reference sequence). Trimming pared 5 bases from V and 1 base from J, leaving 14 bases between. The CDR3 loop spans 14 amino acids. The CDR3 reads CSAPRQVTNTEAFF. The CDR3 nucleotides are TGCAGTGCTCCCCGACAGGTGACGAACACTGAAGCTTTCTTT.

CDR3 nucleotides: TGTGCCAGCAGTGAAAAGGCGTCCGGGAACTACGAGCAGTACTTC. This codes for CASSEKASGNYEQYF. V and J are TRBV6-1 and TRBJ2-7, with D perhaps TRBD2 (5 bases). Germline CDR1 reads MNHNS; CDR2 reads SASEGT. The ends were cut back, 2 bases at V and 3 bases at J, with 14 bases in the middle. CDR3 size: 15 residues.

This sequence joins TRBV4-3 and TRBJ2-1, with 10 bases matching TRBD2. Germline V CDR1 and CDR2: LGHNA, YSLEER. The CDR3 covers 15 residues. V was pared by 0 bases and J by 9 bases, with 5 bases of the junction left unmatched. DNA for the CDR3: TGCGCCAGCAGCCAAGAATTAGCGGGGGGTGTTGAGCAGTTCTTC. As protein: CASSQELAGGVEQFF.

The chain uses TRBV7-2 and TRBJ1-2, with 9 bases lining up with TRBD1. There are 20 residues in the CDR3. J lost 8 bases, V lost 5 bases, and 27 bases had no gene match. Germline CDR1 SGHTA, CDR2 FQGNSA. CDR3 nucleotide sequence: TGTGCCAGCAGCCATCCCAGACAATCAACTGCACAGGGGGCATTTAGCGGCTACACCTTC. Translating it yields CASSHPRQSTAQGAFSGYTF.

The chain links TRBV24-1 to TRBJ2-3, with D maybe TRBD2 (5 bases). Trimming shortened V by 6 bases and J by 0 bases, and 12 bases separated the two germline ends. The germline CDR1 and CDR2 sequences are KGHDR and SFDVKD. The CDR3 runs to 15 residues. The CDR3 DNA reads TGTGCCACCAGTATACCGGGATCTAGCACAGATACGCAGTATTTT. Protein: CATSIPGSSTDTQYF.

The chain is built from TRBV20-1 and TRBJ1-1; D call uncertain. This CDR3 is 12 amino acids long. Germline CDR1 is DFQATT and CDR2 is SNEGSKA (reference sequence). V was cut by 3 bases and J by 0 bases, with 5 bases left in between. The CDR3, as DNA: TGCAGTGCTAGTACGGTGAACACTGAAGCTTTCTTT. Translated: CSASTVNTEAFF.

This clonotype has more than one count but fewer than ten. The chain has TRBV11-2 and TRBJ2-4; D not certain. The CDR3 totals 15 residues. V was trimmed by 5 bases and J by 0 bases, leaving 11 bases between them. Germline assignment: CDR1 SGHAT and CDR2 FQNNGV. The CDR3 region is CASSPTNGAKNIQYF. DNA of the CDR3: TGTGCCAGCAGCCCTACCAACGGAGCCAAAAACATTCAGTACTTC.

The CDR3 reads CASSQDVTRVQPQHF. CDR3 nucleotide sequence: TGCGCCAGCAGCCAAGATGTCACAAGGGTTCAGCCCCAGCATTTT. The V and J genes are TRBV4-3 and TRBJ1-5, with D unclear. The CDR3 sequence is 15 residues long. The germline V and J ends were trimmed by 0 bases and 6 bases, with 12 bases remaining between them. The V gene's germline CDR1 is LGHNA and CDR2 YSLEER.

The chain couples TRBV28 to TRBJ2-7, with TRBD2 identical over 7 bases. Judging by the DNA end, TRBJ2-4 fits better; the J call may be wrong. The germline V gene has CDR1 MDHEN and CDR2 SYDVKM. This CDR3 is 14 amino acids long. In DNA, the CDR3 is TGTGCCAGCAGTTTATTTTCAGGGAGGGACATTCAGTACTTC. Translation: CASSLFSGRDIQYF.

The chain has TRBV11-2 and TRBJ1-2, with D possibly being TRBD1 (6 bases). The V and J ends lost 5 bases and 3 bases respectively, with 19 bases between them. The length of the CDR3 is 16 residues. Looked up from germline, CDR1 is SGHAT and CDR2 is FQNNGV. CDR3 nucleotide sequence: TGTGCCAGCAGCGACCATGATACAGGGCACGACTATGGCTACACCTTC. Translated, it gives CASSDHDTGHDYGYTF.

The chain joins TRBV9 to TRBJ1-2, with 7 bases fitting TRBD1. The ends lost 3 bases at V and 0 bases at J; junction bases unmatched: 8. In germline, CDR1 is SGDLS, CDR2 YYNGEE. CDR3 length: 16 amino acids. The CDR3 is CASSGFGQVSNYGYTF. CDR3 in DNA: TGTGCCAGCAGCGGCTTCGGACAGGTCTCTAACTATGGCTACACCTTC.

This chain connects TRBV20-1 to TRBJ1-4, with TRBD1 identical over 8 bases. The V gene end was trimmed by 3 bases and the J gene end by 10 bases; junction bases not matched to a gene: 10. CDR3 size: 14 residues. Germline values: CDR1 DFQATT, CDR2 SNEGSKA (reference sequence). The chain's CDR3 is CSARVGQVTGKLFF. As DNA, the CDR3 is TGCAGTGCTAGGGTGGGACAGGTAACAGGAAAACTGTTTTTT.

The chain carries TRBV7-2 and TRBJ1-2; the match to TRBD1 covers 8 bases. This CDR3 region has 16 residues. Unmatched junction bases numbered 13, after V lost 3 bases and J lost 7 bases. Germline values: CDR1 SGHTA, CDR2 FQGNSA. The CDR3 spells CASSFGGIDRGSGYTF. The CDR3 DNA follows: TGTGCCAGCAGCTTTGGGGGGATAGACAGGGGCTCTGGCTACACCTTC.

V and J are TRBV6-5 and TRBJ2-3; 7 bases match TRBD1. The V gene's germline CDR1 is MNHEY and CDR2 SVGAGI. Trimming at V came to 2 bases and at J to 5 bases, leaving 4 bases not matched to a gene. The CDR3 contains 14 residues. The DNA of the CDR3 is TGTGCCAGCAGTTACGGGACAGCGAAAGATACGCAGTATTTT. It yields the protein CASSYGTAKDTQYF.

V and J are TRBV5-1 and TRBJ2-3; 12 bases agree with TRBD2. The CDR3 length is 17 residues. Trimming cost V 4 bases and J 2 bases; bases outside gene matches: 8. The V gene's germline CDR1 is SGHRS and CDR2 YFSETQ. The CDR3 DNA is TGCGCCAGCAGCGGCGGACTAGCGGGGTTCCCCACAGATACGCAGTATTTT. Residues: CASSGGLAGFPTDTQYF.

A few counts support this clonotype. V gene TRBV20-1 combines with J gene TRBJ2-4; 9 nucleotides align to TRBD2. Germline V gene sequence: CDR1 DFQATT, CDR2 SNEGSKA (reference sequence). V was pared by 2 bases and J by 7 bases, with 3 bases of the junction left unmatched. The CDR3 covers 13 residues. CDR3 nucleotide sequence: TGCAGTGCTAGATATGGACTAGCGAACATTCAGTACTTC. Protein: CSARYGLANIQYF.